The entry below gives a single T cell receptor (beta chain) sequence along with its context. CDR1 and CDR2 from the germline V gene are SGHRS and YFSETQ. With V trimmed by 4 bases and J by 5 bases, 10 bases remained unmatched. The CDR3 consists of 16 residues. The sample is drawn from a study of OX40 agonist ivuxolimab in advanced cancers. Whole-study context: The dose-escalation group included hepatocellular carcinoma, melanoma, renal cell carcinoma and head and neck cancer.

Some clones are missing from TCRdb's copy, which holds only in-frame ones; the method was immunoSEQ multiplex PCR. In the table there are 61,000 or so clones, approximately 87% of which are singletons. The chain recombines TRBV5-1 with TRBJ2-5, with 11 bases matching TRBD1. This TCR was sampled from an adult with an advanced solid tumor such as melanoma, head and neck, liver or kidney cancer. The sample in question was CD4+ or CD8+ T cells sorted from blood, obtained in a trial of the OX40 agonist ivuxolimab. The CDR3 loop reads CASSQNRDRGSETQYF. The CDR3 bases are TGCGCCAGCAGCCAGAACCGGGACAGGGGGAGCGAGACCCAGTACTTC. Full variable domain (rest looked up from reference TRBV5-1 and TRBJ2-5): KAGVTQTPRYLIKTRGQQVTLSCSPISGHRSVSWYQQTPGQGLQFLFEYFSETQRNKGNFPGRFSGRQFSNSRSEMNVSTLELGDSALYLCASSQNRDRGSETQYFGPGTRLLVL.